This TCR beta chain was captured in a study of patients and donors after allogeneic stem cell transplantation. V was trimmed by 6 bases and J by 0 bases, leaving 15 bases between them. The V gene's germline CDR1 is MNHEY and CDR2 SVGEGT. The CDR3 consists of 15 residues. TCRdb redid the calling of the RT-PCR reads with MiXCR, one entry per CDR3 protein. The profile covers 150,000 to 200,000 distinct CDR3 sequences, with 30% appearing a single time and 3.2% taken by the ten largest. This clonotype was picked up many times. The TCR originated in a human donor who was either an allogeneic HSCT recipient or a stem cell or donor lymphocyte infusion donor (not recorded which). It is not recorded whose cells these are; they may come from a transplant donor. The specimen sequenced was blood, either unsorted or a sorted T cell fraction (not recorded which). The genes are TRBV6-2 or TRBV6-3 and TRBJ2-7; D uncertain. The CDR3 sequence is CASRSDHWSSYEQYF. CDR3 DNA sequence: TGTGCCAGCAGATCCGACCACTGGAGCTCCTACGAGCAGTACTTC.